This T cell receptor beta chain was identified in a study of blood T cell repertoires in COVID-19. Overall study: The United States, Italy and Spain were the sources of the acute and convalescent COVID-19 samples. Nucleic acid was either cDNA or gDNA, and it came from T cells, B-cell-depleted T cells, or PBMCs.

Trimming at V came to 7 bases and at J to 6 bases, leaving 4 bases not matched to a gene. The germline CDR1 and CDR2 sequences are WSHSY and SAAADI. The length of the CDR3 is 14 residues. Per the study methods: Cell counts per sample came from amplifying reference gene primers. Profiling relied on immunoSEQ multiplex PCR, and the TCRdb table lists in-frame clones only, not all of them. The V and J calls and clone size come from that table; D and trimming were worked out from the DNA. This table holds over 200,000 clones, roughly 77% found once. This chain joins TRBV10-2 and TRBJ1-6; TRBD1 aligns across 9 bases. This sequence was found in a woman older than 75 with acute or convalescent COVID-19. Specimen: peripheral blood. This chain's CDR3 is CASIMDRGNSPLHF. Written as DNA, the CDR3 is TGCGCCAGCATAATGGACAGGGGTAATTCACCCCTCCACTTT.